This TCR beta chain was documented in a study of T cell responses to AZD1222 COVID-19 vaccine. Study overall: Second doses that came at about 4 or about 12 weeks were put together. Study findings and constraints: Vaccine-related CD4 TCRs covered spike, predominating at 160-218 and 743-854. The sample set comprised mostly white British donors with more females, and clonal diversity was possibly underestimated.

Method: immunoSEQ multiplex PCR; TCRdb's copy keeps in-frame clones and lacks some. The table has 150,000 to 200,000 clones, around 92% seen once. As for this clone: The antigen is undetermined.

This CDR3 has 15 amino acids. CDR1 and CDR2 from the germline V gene are SGHRS and YFSETQ. Deletions cut 4 bases from V and 3 bases from J, with 11 bases between. The specimen was peripheral blood, collected on day 0 of AZD1222 vaccination. V is TRBV5-1 and J is TRBJ1-6; possible D gene TRBD1, 6 bases. This receptor was identified in an adult in good health. The CDR3 spells CASSPRDNYNSPLHF. CDR3 bases: TGCGCCAGCAGCCCCCGGGACAACTATAATTCACCCCTCCACTTT. The full variable domain, with the rest looked up from reference TRBV5-1 and TRBJ1-6, is KAGVTQTPRYLIKTRGQQVTLSCSPISGHRSVSWYQQTPGQGLQFLFEYFSETQRNKGNFPGRFSGRQFSNSRSEMNVSTLELGDSALYLCASSPRDNYNSPLHFGNGTRLTVT.